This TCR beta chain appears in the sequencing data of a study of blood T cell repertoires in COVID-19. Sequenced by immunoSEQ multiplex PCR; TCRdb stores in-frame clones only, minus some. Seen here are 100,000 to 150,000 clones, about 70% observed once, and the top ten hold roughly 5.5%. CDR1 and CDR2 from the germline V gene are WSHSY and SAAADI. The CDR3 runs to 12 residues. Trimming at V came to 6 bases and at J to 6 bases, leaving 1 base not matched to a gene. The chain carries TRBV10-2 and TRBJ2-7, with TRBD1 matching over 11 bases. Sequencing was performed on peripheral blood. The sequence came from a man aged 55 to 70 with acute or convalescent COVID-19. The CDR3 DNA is TGCGCCAGCAGGGACAGGGGGCGCGAGCAGTACTTC. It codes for CASRDRGREQYF.